The sequence of this TCR beta chain was determined in a study of blood T cell repertoires in COVID-19 (dated by TCRdb to 2018 to 2021). With respect to the entire study: The collaborator samples originated in the United States, Italy and Spain and spanned the acute and convalescent phases of COVID-19. A freely available public database, intended as a resource for researchers studying the immune response to SARS-CoV-2, is where the repertoires were released. Subjects who had been exposed to COVID-19, were actively infected with it, or had recovered from it provided the deeply sampled blood TCRbeta repertoires that made up the dataset. Where HLA class I and class II types were available, the types were taken from metadata supplied by the sample provider, not from assay-based typing. The sample metadata nearly always contained a de-identified subject ID, COVID-19 status, age in years and sex. The material from the prospective study consisted of cDNA or gDNA derived from T cells, B-cell-depleted T cells, or PBMCs. The samples were drawn from two sources: the first 160 participants of the ongoing ImmuneRACE study, and 1,000 to 1,500 subjects contributed by 6 global collaborators.

At one collaborating source in Seattle, patients were enrolled during active infection and were followed longitudinally through the course of disease. Each collaborating institution followed its own protocols to collect whole blood in K2EDTA tubes. For TCRbeta analysis, collaborator samples were shipped as frozen whole blood, as isolated PBMCs, or as DNA extracted from either sample type. Summary of the overall study and its limitations: The amount of clinical and demographic metadata varied by source and participant and was provided uncurated.

TCRbeta CDR3 regions were amplified from genomic DNA by means of the immunoSEQ Assay, a bias-controlled multiplex PCR. The study's own analysis went as follows. Within the assay, amplification of reference gene primers was used to estimate how many nucleated cells each sample contained. To quantify the absolute abundance of each unique TCRbeta CDR3 rearrangement, sequence reads were collapsed and filtered. For each sample, productive Simpson clonality was calculated by taking the square root of Simpson's diversity index across productive rearrangements. TCRdb holds this immuneACCESS table with in-frame rearrangements only. Some clones are missing; in checked studies, unresolved V genes explain under half, and the rest has no known cause. The V and J calls and the clone size are those of that table, but D and trimming were determined from the DNA. The sample table lists 220,000 or so clones, approximately 90% of them with a count of one. The top ten clones comprise roughly a tenth of the sample.

This clone has a single count. Its antigen remains undetermined. No base-level quality is on record; no much larger clone is a single base apart. Sequenced input: peripheral blood. The clonotype was recovered from a woman in her fifties or sixties with COVID-19, enrolled during active disease.

At the DNA level, the sequence is TGTGCCAGCAGTTTGGGGCCGAGCTCCTATAATTCACCCCTCCACTTT. Its protein reads: CASSLGPSSYNSPLHF. The rearrangement joined TRBV28 to TRBJ1-6; perhaps TRBD1 is the D gene, with 5 bases matching. CDR1 and CDR2 were assigned from the germline V gene as MDHEN and SYDVKM. Measured from the cysteine to the phenylalanine, the CDR3 is 16 residues long. Only the CDR3 part of the read is kept: 48 bases, read in frame from the first base. At the junction V is shortened by 3 bases and J by 0 bases, with 9 bases in between. Supplemented by the reference TRBV28 and TRBJ1-6 proteins around the CDR3, the complete variable domain is DVKVTQSSRYLVKRTGEKVFLECVQDMDHENMFWYRQDPGLGLRLIYFSYDVKMKEKGDIPEGYSVSREKKERFSLILESASTNQTSMYLCASSLGPSSYNSPLHFGNGTRLTVT.